The source of this T cell receptor beta chain is a study of Graves' ophthalmopathy and Graves' hyperthyroidism. Many counts were recorded for this clonotype. Amplification of TCR beta CDR3 regions used RNA transcripts. HTBI primers served in a first-round RT-PCR, which a second-round multiplex PCR followed. Each CDR3 protein is one row after TCRdb ran MiXCR on the multiplex PCR reads. The data hold 450,000 or so distinct CDR3 sequences, with approximately 15% observed a single time. The sample was blood. This TCR derives from a woman in her 30s with Graves' ophthalmopathy.

CDR3 residues: CASLWGGTETQYF. In DNA, the CDR3 is TGTGCCAGCTTATGGGGGGGGACAGAGACCCAGTACTTC. The chain has TRBV6-1 and TRBJ2-5; 7 bases line up with TRBD2. Germline loops: CDR1 MNHNS, CDR2 SASEGT. The CDR3 is 13 amino acids. Germline trimming cut 8 bases from V and 4 bases from J; bases unmatched to any gene: 7.